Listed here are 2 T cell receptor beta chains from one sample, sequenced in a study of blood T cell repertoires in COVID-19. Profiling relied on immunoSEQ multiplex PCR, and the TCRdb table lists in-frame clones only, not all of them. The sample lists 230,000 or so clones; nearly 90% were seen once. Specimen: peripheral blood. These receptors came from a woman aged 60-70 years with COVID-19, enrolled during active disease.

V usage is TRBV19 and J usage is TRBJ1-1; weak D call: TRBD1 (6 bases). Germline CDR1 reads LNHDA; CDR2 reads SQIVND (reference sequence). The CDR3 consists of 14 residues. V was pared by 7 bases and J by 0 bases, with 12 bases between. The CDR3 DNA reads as TGTGCCAGTATGCAGGGGAACATGAACACTGAAGCTTTCTTT. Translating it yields CASMQGNMNTEAFF.

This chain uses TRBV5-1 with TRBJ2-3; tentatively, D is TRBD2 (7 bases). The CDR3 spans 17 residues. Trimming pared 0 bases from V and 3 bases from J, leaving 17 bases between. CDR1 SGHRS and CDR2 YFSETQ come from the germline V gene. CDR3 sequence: CASSLGGGALKTDTQYF. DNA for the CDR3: TGCGCCAGCAGCTTGGGTGGGGGGGCCTTGAAGACAGATACGCAGTATTTT.